This T cell receptor (beta chain) comes out of a study of shared T cell receptors in the human thymus. Using immunoSEQ multiplex PCR, the repertoire was profiled, and TCRdb retains in-frame clones only, with some absent. Here the sample spans roughly 550,000 clones, about four fifths being singletons. The same data also contributed to another study, on human thymus T cells. That source adds: The source of the thymus tissue was resections taken during corrective heart surgery. Within thymic and blood repertoires, V and J gene usage appeared to be biased. Related reports documented highly overlapping thymic repertoires among unrelated individuals.

The clonotype comes from a boy under two years old with a congenital heart defect. The sample comprised thymocytes.

CDR3 loop: CASSLGRGGLISYEQYF. The DNA of the CDR3 is TGTGCCAGCAGCTTGGGGCGGGGGGGATTAATCTCCTACGAGCAGTACTTC. The chain couples TRBV11-3 to TRBJ2-7, with TRBD2 matching 9 bases. V shed 3 bases, J shed 0 bases, and the junction held 9 bases outside the gene matches. This CDR3 is 17 amino acids long. CDR1 is SGHNT and CDR2 is YENEEA in the germline V gene.